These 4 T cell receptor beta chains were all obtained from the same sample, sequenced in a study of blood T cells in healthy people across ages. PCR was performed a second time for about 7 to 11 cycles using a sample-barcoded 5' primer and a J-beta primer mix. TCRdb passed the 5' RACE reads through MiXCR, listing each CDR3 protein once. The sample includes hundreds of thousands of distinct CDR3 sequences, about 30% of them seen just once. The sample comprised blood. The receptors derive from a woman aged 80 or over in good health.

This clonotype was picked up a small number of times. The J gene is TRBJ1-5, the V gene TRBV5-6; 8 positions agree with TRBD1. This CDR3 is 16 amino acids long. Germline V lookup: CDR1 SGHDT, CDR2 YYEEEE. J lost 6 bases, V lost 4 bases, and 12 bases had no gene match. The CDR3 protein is CASSRGADRGSQPQHF. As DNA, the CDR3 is TGTGCCAGCAGCCGGGGCGCAGACAGGGGCAGTCAGCCCCAGCATTTT.

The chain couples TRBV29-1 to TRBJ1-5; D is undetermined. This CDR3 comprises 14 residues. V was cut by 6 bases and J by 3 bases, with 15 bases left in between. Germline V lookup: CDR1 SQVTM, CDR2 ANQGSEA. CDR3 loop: CSVGPRRSNQPQHF. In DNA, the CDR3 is TGCAGCGTCGGTCCCCGCAGGTCCAATCAGCCCCAGCATTTT.

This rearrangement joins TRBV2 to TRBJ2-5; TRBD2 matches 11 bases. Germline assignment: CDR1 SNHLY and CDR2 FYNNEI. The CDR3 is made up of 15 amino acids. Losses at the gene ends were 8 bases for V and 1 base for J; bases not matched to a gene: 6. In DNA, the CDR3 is TGTGCCAGCCATCCAGGGACTAGCGGCCAAGAGACCCAGTACTTC. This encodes CASHPGTSGQETQYF.

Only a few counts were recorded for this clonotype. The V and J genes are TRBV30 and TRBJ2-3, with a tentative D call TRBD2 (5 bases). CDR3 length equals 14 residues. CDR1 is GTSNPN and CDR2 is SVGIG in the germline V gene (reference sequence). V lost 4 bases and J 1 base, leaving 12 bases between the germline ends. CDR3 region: CAWKRGWGTDTQYF. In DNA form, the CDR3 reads TGTGCCTGGAAACGGGGTTGGGGCACAGATACGCAGTATTTT.